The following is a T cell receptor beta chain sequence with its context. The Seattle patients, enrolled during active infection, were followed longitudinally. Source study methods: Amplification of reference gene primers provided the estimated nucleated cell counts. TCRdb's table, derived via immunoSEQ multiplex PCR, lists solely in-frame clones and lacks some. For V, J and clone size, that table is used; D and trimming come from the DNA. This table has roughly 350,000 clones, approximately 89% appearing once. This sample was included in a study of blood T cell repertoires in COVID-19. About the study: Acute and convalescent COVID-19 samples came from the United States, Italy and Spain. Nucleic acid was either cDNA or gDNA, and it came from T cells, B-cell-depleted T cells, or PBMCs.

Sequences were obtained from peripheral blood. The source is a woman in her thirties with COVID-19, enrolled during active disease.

DNA for the CDR3: TGTGCCAGCAGCCAAGGCGGGGACTATGGCTACACCTTC. This gives the protein CASSQGGDYGYTF. V gene TRBV5-4 combines with J gene TRBJ1-2, with D unclear. The CDR3 is 13 amino acids. Germline V gives CDR1 SGHNT, CDR2 YYREEE (reference sequence). V was trimmed by 4 bases and J by 3 bases, leaving 10 bases between them. The whole variable domain, filled in from reference TRBV5-4 and TRBJ1-2, reads ETGVTQSPTHLIKTRGQQVTLRCSSQSGHNTVSWYQQALGQGPQFIFQYYREEENGRGNFPPRFSGLQFPNYSSELNVNALELDDSALYLCASSQGGDYGYTFGSGTRLTVV.